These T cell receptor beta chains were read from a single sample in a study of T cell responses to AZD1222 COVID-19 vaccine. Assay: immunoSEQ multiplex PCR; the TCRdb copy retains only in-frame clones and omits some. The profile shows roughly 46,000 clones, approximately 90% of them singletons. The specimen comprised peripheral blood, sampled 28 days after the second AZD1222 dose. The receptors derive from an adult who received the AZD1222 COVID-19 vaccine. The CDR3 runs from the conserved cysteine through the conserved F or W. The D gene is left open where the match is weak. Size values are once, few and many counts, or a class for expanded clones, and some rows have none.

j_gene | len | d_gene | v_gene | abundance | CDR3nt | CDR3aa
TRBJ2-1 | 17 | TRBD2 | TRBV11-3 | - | TGTGCCAGCAGCTCAGCCCCGGGACTAGCGGCCTACAATGAGCAGTTCTTC | CASSSAPGLAAYNEQFF
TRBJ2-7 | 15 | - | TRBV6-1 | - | TGTGCCAGCAGTGAATACGGGACCACCTCCTACGAGCAGTACTTC | CASSEYGTTSYEQYF
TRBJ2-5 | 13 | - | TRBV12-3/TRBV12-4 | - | TGTGCCAGCAGTTTAACCCAGGGGGAGACCCAGTACTTC | CASSLTQGETQYF
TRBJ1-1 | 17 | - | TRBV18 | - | TGTGCCAGCTCACCACCGGAGTTAAGGGATCGAGGCACTGAAGCTTTCTTT | CASSPPELRDRGTEAFF
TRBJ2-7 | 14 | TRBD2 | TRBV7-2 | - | TGTGCCAGCAGCTTAGATCCGGGAGGGAACGAGCAGTACTTC | CASSLDPGGNEQYF
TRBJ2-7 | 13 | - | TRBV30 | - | TGTGCCTGGAGTGTACCCAGACTGAGCGAGCAGTACTTC | CAWSVPRLSEQYF
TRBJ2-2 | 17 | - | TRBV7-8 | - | TGTGCCAGCAGCTTAGGTCGGCGGGTCCTAGGGTCCGGGGAGCTGTTTTTT | CASSLGRRVLGSGELFF
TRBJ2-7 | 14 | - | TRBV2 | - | TGTGCCAGCAGTGAAGCAGGGTGGTCCTACGAGCAGTACTTC | CASSEAGWSYEQYF
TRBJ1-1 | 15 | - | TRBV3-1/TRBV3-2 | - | TGTGCCAGCAGCCCCCATGGGGGGGGAAACACTGAAGCTTTCTTT | CASSPHGGGNTEAFF
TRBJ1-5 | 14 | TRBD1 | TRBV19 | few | TGTGCCAGTAGTGTTACAGGGGGCGAACAGCCCCAGCATTTT | CASSVTGGEQPQHF
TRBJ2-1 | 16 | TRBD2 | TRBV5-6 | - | TGTGCCAGCAGCGACAAAGGGGCGGGAGGTTACAATGAGCAGTTCTTC | CASSDKGAGGYNEQFF